This T cell receptor beta chain is from a study of response to subunit inactivated influenza vaccine. This CDR3 has 15 amino acids. V was clipped by 5 bases and J by 6 bases, with 18 bases between them. Per the germline V gene, CDR1 is SGHTA and CDR2 is FQGNSA. TCRdb reanalysed the RT-PCR reads using MiXCR and keeps one entry per CDR3 protein. The sample has 500,000 to 600,000 distinct CDR3 sequences, less than 15% seen once. The chain carries TRBV7-2 and TRBJ2-3, with a possible D match to TRBD2 (6 bases). The TCR originated in a man aged 45 to 65 who received an inactivated influenza vaccine. The starting material was PBMCs from blood, obtained 12 days after vaccination. The CDR3: CASSLSGRAGDTQYF. The CDR3 DNA reads as TGTGCCAGCAGCCTGAGCGGGCGGGCCGGGGATACGCAGTATTTT. Drawing the rest from reference TRBV7-2 and TRBJ2-3, the complete variable domain is GAGVSQSPSNKVTEKGKDVELRCDPISGHTALYWYRQSLGQGLEFLIYFQGNSAPDKSGLPSDRFSAERTGGSVSTLTIQRTQQEDSAVYLCASSLSGRAGDTQYFGPGTRLTVL.